The entry below describes one TCR beta chain. The antigen is undetermined. This specimen comes from a study of OX40 agonist ivuxolimab in advanced cancers. Study-wide background: Every patient in dose escalation had hepatocellular carcinoma, melanoma, renal cell or head and neck cancer. Patients were roughly 83% male with ages roughly 20 to 85, mean about 60.

Assay: immunoSEQ multiplex PCR; the TCRdb copy retains only in-frame clones and omits some. The profile shows tens of thousands of clones, about nine tenths of them singletons. The study, taken as a whole, reports: CD8+ T cells showed, on average, more clonal expansion than CD4+ cells.

Germline CDR1 and CDR2: LNHDA and SQIVND (reference sequence). V lost 6 bases to trimming and J lost 4 bases, with 18 bases between them. The CDR3 contains 16 residues. This receptor was taken from an adult with an advanced solid tumor such as melanoma, head and neck, liver or kidney cancer. Specimen: CD4+ or CD8+ T cells sorted from blood, collected in a trial of the OX40 agonist ivuxolimab. The rearrangement joins TRBV19 to TRBJ2-2, with a tentative D call TRBD2 (6 bases). The CDR3 nucleotides are TGTGCCAGTAGCGCCGCATGGGGGGTAGGCACCGGGGAGCTGTTTTTT. Its translation: CASSAAWGVGTGELFF.